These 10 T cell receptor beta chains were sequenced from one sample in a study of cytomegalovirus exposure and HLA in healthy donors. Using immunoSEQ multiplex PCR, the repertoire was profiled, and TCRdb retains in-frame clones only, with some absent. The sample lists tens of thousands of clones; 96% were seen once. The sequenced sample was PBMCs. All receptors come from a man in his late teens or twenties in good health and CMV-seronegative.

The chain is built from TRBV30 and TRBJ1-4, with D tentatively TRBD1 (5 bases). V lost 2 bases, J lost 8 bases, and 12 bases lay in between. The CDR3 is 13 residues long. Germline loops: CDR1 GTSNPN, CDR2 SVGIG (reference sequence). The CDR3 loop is CAWSPGMAEKLFF. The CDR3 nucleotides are TGTGCCTGGAGTCCAGGGATGGCGGAAAAACTGTTTTTT.

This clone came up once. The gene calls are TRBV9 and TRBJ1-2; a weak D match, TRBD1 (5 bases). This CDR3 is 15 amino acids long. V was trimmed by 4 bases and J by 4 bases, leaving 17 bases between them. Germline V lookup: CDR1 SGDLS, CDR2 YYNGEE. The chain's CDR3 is CASSSRVTETYGYTF. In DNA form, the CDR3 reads TGTGCCAGCAGCTCTCGGGTGACAGAGACCTATGGCTACACCTTC.

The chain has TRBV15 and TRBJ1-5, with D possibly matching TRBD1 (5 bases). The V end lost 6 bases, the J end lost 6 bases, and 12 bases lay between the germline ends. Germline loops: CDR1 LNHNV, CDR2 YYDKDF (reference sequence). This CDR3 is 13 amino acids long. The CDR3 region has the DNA TGTGCCACCAGTCGGGCAACAGGTCAGCCCCAGCATTTT. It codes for CATSRATGQPQHF.

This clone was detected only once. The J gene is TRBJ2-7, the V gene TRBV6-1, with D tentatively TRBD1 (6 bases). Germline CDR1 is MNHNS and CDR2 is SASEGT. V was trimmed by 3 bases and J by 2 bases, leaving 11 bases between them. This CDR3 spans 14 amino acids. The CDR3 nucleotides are TGTGCCAGCAGTGATCAGGGGCTAGCCTACGAGCAGTACTTC. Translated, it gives CASSDQGLAYEQYF.

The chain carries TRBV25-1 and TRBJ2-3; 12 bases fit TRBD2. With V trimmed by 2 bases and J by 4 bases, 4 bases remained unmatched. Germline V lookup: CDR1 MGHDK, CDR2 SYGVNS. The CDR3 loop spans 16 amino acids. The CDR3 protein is CASSEPSGRDADTQYF. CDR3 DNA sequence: TGTGCCAGCAGTGAACCTAGCGGGAGGGACGCAGATACGCAGTATTTT.

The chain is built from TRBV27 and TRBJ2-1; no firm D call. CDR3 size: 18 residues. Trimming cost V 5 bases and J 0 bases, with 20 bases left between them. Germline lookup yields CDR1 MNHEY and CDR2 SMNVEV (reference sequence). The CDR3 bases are TGTGCCAGCAGTCGTCGATTCGTGGCAGAAGACTCCTACAATGAGCAGTTCTTC. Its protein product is CASSRRFVAEDSYNEQFF.

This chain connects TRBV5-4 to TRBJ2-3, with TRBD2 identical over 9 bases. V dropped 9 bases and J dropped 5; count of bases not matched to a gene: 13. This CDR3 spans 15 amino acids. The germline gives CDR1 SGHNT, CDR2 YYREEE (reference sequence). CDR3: CATSSKAGGQDTQYF. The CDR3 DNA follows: TGTGCCACCTCCTCGAAAGCGGGAGGACAAGATACGCAGTATTTT.

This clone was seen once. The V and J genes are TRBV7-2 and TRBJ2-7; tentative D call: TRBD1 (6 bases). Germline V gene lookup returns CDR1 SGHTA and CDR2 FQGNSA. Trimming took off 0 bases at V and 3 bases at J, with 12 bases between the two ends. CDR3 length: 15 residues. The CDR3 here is CASSLAPGQHYEQYF. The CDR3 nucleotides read TGTGCCAGCAGCTTAGCTCCGGGACAACACTACGAGCAGTACTTC.

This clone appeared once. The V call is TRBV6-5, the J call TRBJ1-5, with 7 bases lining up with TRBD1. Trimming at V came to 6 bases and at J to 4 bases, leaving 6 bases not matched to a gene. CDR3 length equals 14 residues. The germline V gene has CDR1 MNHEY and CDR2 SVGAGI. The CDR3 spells CASRPDRTNQPQHF. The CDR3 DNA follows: TGTGCCAGCAGGCCGGACAGGACAAATCAGCCCCAGCATTTT.

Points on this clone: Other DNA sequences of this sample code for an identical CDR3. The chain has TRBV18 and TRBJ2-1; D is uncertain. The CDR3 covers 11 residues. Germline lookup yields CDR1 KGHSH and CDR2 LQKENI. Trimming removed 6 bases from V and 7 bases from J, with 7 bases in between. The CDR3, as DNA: TGTGCCAGCTCCCCCCAAAATGAGCAGTTCTTC. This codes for CASSPQNEQFF.